This T cell receptor (beta chain) stems from a study of T cell clonotyping in hematopoietic cell transplantation. A word on this clone: The target antigen is unknown.

Measured with immunoSEQ multiplex PCR; TCRdb has only the in-frame clones, and not every one. The profile shows tens of thousands of clones, 90% to 95% of them singletons. Notes on the study in general: Higher Inverse Simpson Index values in graft donor and pretransplant recipient predicted broader posttransplant TCR diversity.

Specimen: peripheral blood mononuclear cells. The receptor was isolated from a woman aged 45 to 65 in good health. Some clones in this sample may be carry-over from other donors' samples.

The CDR3, as DNA: TGTGCCAGCAGCACGACTAGCGGGGGGGCCACAGATACGCAGTATTTT. The encoded protein is CASSTTSGGATDTQYF. This chain uses TRBV7-8 with TRBJ2-3; 14 bases fit TRBD2. V dropped 5 bases and J dropped 2; count of bases not matched to a gene: 3. Germline lookup yields CDR1 SGHVS and CDR2 FQNEAQ. The length of the CDR3 is 16 residues. The complete variable domain, with remaining parts taken from reference TRBV7-8 and TRBJ2-3, reads GAGVSQSPRYKVAKRGQDVALRCDPISGHVSLFWYQQALGQGPEFLTYFQNEAQLDKSGLPSDRFFAERPEGSVSTLKIQRTQQEDSAVYLCASSTTSGGATDTQYFGPGTRLTVL.